A single sample gave rise to the 4 T cell receptor beta chains below, sequenced in a study of CD8+ T cells in alopecia areata. The authors extracted RNA and reverse transcribed it into cDNA as the sequencing template. Profiling relied on immunoSEQ multiplex PCR, and the TCRdb table lists in-frame clones only, not all of them. Altogether 100,000 to 150,000 clones are present, around 63% being singletons, with the ten largest covering approximately 5.1%. Treatment in this sample: oral pan-JAK inhibitor, 5-10 mg twice daily. Sample: CD4+ T cells sorted from blood, taken at week 4, from a patient treated with tofacitinib. These receptors were taken from a human donor with alopecia areata.

This sequence joins TRBV2 and TRBJ1-2, with D possibly being TRBD1 (5 bases). The germline gives CDR1 SNHLY, CDR2 FYNNEI. V lost 3 bases, J lost 8 bases, and 10 bases lay in between. This CDR3 region has 12 residues. CDR3 DNA: TGTGCCAGCAGTGACAGGGCTGGCGGCTACACCTTC. Translating gives CASSDRAGGYTF. The entire variable domain, with the rest obtained from reference TRBV2 and TRBJ1-2, is as follows: EPEVTQTPSHQVTQMGQEVILRCVPISNHLYFYWYRQILGQKVEFLVSFYNNEISEKSEIFDDQFSVERPDGSNFTLKIRSTKLEDSAMYFCASSDRAGGYTFGSGTRLTVV.

The J gene is TRBJ2-7, the V gene TRBV4-3; D possibly matches TRBD1 or TRBD2 (7 bases each). Trimming stripped 5 bases from V and 3 bases from J, with 14 bases between. Germline-derived CDR1 and CDR2 are LGHNA and YSLEER. The CDR3 extends over 14 amino acids. The CDR3 DNA follows: TGCGCCAGCAGCTCTCCAGGGGGGGTCTACGAGCAGTACTTC. Protein sequence: CASSSPGGVYEQYF.

A remark on this clone: This specimen includes other DNA sequences encoding the same CDR3. The V and J genes are TRBV20-1 and TRBJ2-5; no firm D call. CDR3 length equals 11 residues. Per germline, CDR1 DFQATT and CDR2 SNEGSKA (reference sequence). V was cut by 3 bases and J by 3 bases, with 5 bases left in between. The CDR3: CSASPKETQYF. The CDR3 nucleotides read TGCAGTGCTAGTCCGAAAGAGACCCAGTACTTC.

This clone was seen a handful of times. J is TRBJ2-7 and V is TRBV5-4; 10 bases line up with TRBD2. CDR3 length equals 14 residues. Trimming cost V 4 bases and J 3 bases; bases outside gene matches: 4. Germline CDR1 SGHNT, CDR2 YYREEE (reference sequence). The CDR3 region has the DNA TGTGCCAGCAGCCCCAGGACTAGCGGCTACGAGCAGTACTTC. Amino acids: CASSPRTSGYEQYF.